The 26 T cell receptor beta chains in this list originate from one sample, sequenced in a study of cytomegalovirus exposure and HLA in healthy donors. In the PCR, 60 Vbeta and 13 Jbeta primers were used. Some clones are missing from TCRdb's copy, which holds only in-frame ones; the method was immunoSEQ multiplex PCR. The sample holds tens of thousands of clones, 90% seen once. The sample taken for sequencing was PBMCs. The receptors originated from a woman aged 18-29 years in good health and CMV-seronegative.

This clone came up once. V usage is TRBV7-2 and J usage is TRBJ2-3; 8 bases line up with TRBD2. The length of the CDR3 is 15 residues. Germline loops: CDR1 SGHTA, CDR2 FQGNSA. V shed 5 bases and J 3 bases; nucleotides not matched to a gene: 7. The DNA of the CDR3 is TGTGCCAGCAGCCGGGGGGGGGCGCGGACAGATACGCAGTATTTT. It is translated as CASSRGGARTDTQYF. The whole variable domain, filled in from reference TRBV7-2 and TRBJ2-3, reads GAGVSQSPSNKVTEKGKDVELRCDPISGHTALYWYRQSLGQGLEFLIYFQGNSAPDKSGLPSDRFSAERTGGSVSTLTIQRTQQEDSAVYLCASSRGGARTDTQYFGPGTRLTVL.

The chain combines TRBV27 with TRBJ1-1; possible D gene TRBD1, 6 bases. Trimming pared 5 bases from V and 0 bases from J, leaving 13 bases between. Germline V gene sequence: CDR1 MNHEY, CDR2 SMNVEV (reference sequence). The CDR3 has 15 amino acids. The CDR3 nucleotides read TGTGCCAGCAGTATAACAGGGACCATGAACACTGAAGCTTTCTTT. Translation: CASSITGTMNTEAFF.

CDR3 protein: CAISDWGLANEQYF. The CDR3 region has the DNA TGTGCCATCAGTGATTGGGGACTAGCGAACGAGCAGTACTTC. This chain links TRBV10-3 with TRBJ2-7; TRBD2 agrees at 10 bases. Trimming at V came to 3 bases and at J to 5 bases, leaving 4 bases not matched to a gene. From germline, CDR1 is ENHRY and CDR2 SYGVKD. The length of the CDR3 is 14 residues.

There are a few counts of this clone. The V call is TRBV25-1, the J call TRBJ2-3; no firm D call. CDR1 and CDR2 (germline): MGHDK, SYGVNS. This CDR3 region has 15 residues. Between the trimmed V and J ends, which lost 1 base and 6 bases, there was a span of 14 bases. CDR3 amino acids: CASSESVLLSDTQYF. CDR3 nucleotide sequence: TGTGCCAGCAGTGAATCGGTACTCCTCTCGGATACGCAGTATTTT.

The genes are TRBV19 and TRBJ1-1; D is unresolved. The V end was cut by 6 bases, the J end by 6 bases, with 8 bases between. Germline CDR1 and CDR2: LNHDA and SQIVND (reference sequence). This CDR3 has 11 residues. DNA of the CDR3: TGTGCCAGTAGAAACCTAGCTGAAGCTTTCTTT. Amino acids: CASRNLAEAFF.

CDR3 coding DNA: TGTGCCAGCAGCTCCTTCTATAATTCACCCCTCCACTTT. Protein: CASSSFYNSPLHF. J is TRBJ1-6 and V is TRBV7-9; D ambiguous. CDR1 and CDR2 (germline): SEHNR, FQNEAQ (reference sequence). Trimming stripped 4 bases from V and 3 bases from J, with 4 bases between. The CDR3 extends over 13 amino acids.

CDR3 sequence (DNA): TGTGCCAGTAGTATTACACGCCTCCTAGACACCGGGGAGCTGTTTTTT. This encodes CASSITRLLDTGELFF. The V and J genes are TRBV19 and TRBJ2-2; D not certain. The CDR3 spans 16 residues. CDR1 and CDR2 from the germline V gene are LNHDA and SQIVND (reference sequence). V lost 3 bases, J lost 3 bases, and 14 bases lay in between. Full variable domain (rest looked up from reference TRBV19 and TRBJ2-2): DGGITQSPKYLFRKEGQNVTLSCEQNLNHDAMYWYRQDPGQGLRLIYYSQIVNDFQKGDIAEGYSVSREKKESFPLTVTSAQKNPTAFYLCASSITRLLDTGELFFGEGSRLTVL.

The V call is TRBV2, the J call TRBJ1-2; weak D call: TRBD1 (5 bases). Germline V CDR1 and CDR2: SNHLY, FYNNEI. The CDR3 is made up of 12 amino acids. Trimming shortened V by 4 bases and J by 6 bases, and 9 bases separated the two germline ends. This CDR3 is CASSGRGDGYTF. CDR3 sequence (DNA): TGTGCCAGCAGTGGAAGGGGTGATGGCTACACCTTC.

The rearrangement links TRBV10-3 to TRBJ2-5; 13 bases align to TRBD2. Losses at the gene ends were 6 bases for V and 5 bases for J; bases not matched to a gene: 6. CDR3 size: 15 residues. CDR1 is ENHRY, CDR2 SYGVKD, per germline. The CDR3 coding sequence is TGTGCCATCAGAAAGGGACTAGCGGGAACGGAGACCCAGTACTTC. This codes for CAIRKGLAGTETQYF.

This clone was detected once. The chain uses TRBV28 and TRBJ2-7; D is perhaps TRBD2 (5 bases). Per germline, CDR1 MDHEN and CDR2 SYDVKM. CDR3 length: 11 amino acids. V was trimmed by 4 bases and J by 5 bases, leaving 6 bases between them. DNA for the CDR3: TGTGCCAGCAGTTGGGGAGACGAGCAGTACTTC. Residues: CASSWGDEQYF.

V gene TRBV6-1 combines with J gene TRBJ2-2; D unclear. This CDR3 has 14 residues. The germline CDR1 and CDR2 sequences are MNHNS and SASEGT. V lost 7 bases, J lost 5 bases, and 14 bases lay in between. DNA of the CDR3: TGTGCCAGCACTATCCGACCCGGGACCGGGGAGCTGTTTTTT. As protein: CASTIRPGTGELFF.

The V and J genes are TRBV6-1 and TRBJ2-5; TRBD2 agrees at 8 bases. The better agreement between TRBJ2-7 and the DNA end casts doubt on the J call. This CDR3 spans 16 amino acids. Germline lookup yields CDR1 MNHNS and CDR2 SASEGT. The CDR3 protein is CASSESGGVASYEQYF. CDR3 nucleotide sequence: TGTGCCAGCAGTGAATCGGGGGGGGTGGCGTCCTACGAGCAGTACTTC.

The chain combines TRBV21-1 with TRBJ2-2; the D call TRBD2 from the table was never checked on the DNA. TRBV21-1 is a pseudogene. This CDR3 region has 14 residues. The CDR3 sequence: CASRATGITGELFF. In nucleotides, the CDR3 is TGTGCCAGCAGGGCAACCGGGATCACCGGGGAGCTGTTTTTT.

The chain recombines TRBV9 with TRBJ2-7; D possibly corresponds to TRBD2 (7 bases). CDR3 length: 14 amino acids. Germline CDR1 SGDLS, CDR2 YYNGEE. The V gene lost 0 bases and the J gene lost 4 bases, with 11 bases spanning the gap. CDR3 in DNA: TGTGCCAGCAGCGTAGGGGGGGGGCCGTACGAGCAGTACTTC. Encoded protein: CASSVGGGPYEQYF.

This chain links TRBV5-1 with TRBJ2-1; 9 bases are a match to TRBD1. V was clipped by 4 bases and J by 8 bases; unmatched bases: 10. CDR3 length equals 15 residues. Germline V gene data show CDR1 as SGHRS and CDR2 as YFSETQ. Written as DNA, the CDR3 is TGCGCCAGCAGCACCGACAGGGGGAGTATCGATGAGCAGTTCTTC. Residues: CASSTDRGSIDEQFF.

The rearrangement joins TRBV7-2 to TRBJ1-5; perhaps TRBD1 as D (5 bases). Germline V gene lookup returns CDR1 SGHTA and CDR2 FQGNSA. The CDR3 contains 14 residues. V was cut by 4 bases and J by 4 bases, with 11 bases left in between. The CDR3 loop is CASSSTGGNQPQHF. In DNA, the CDR3 is TGTGCCAGCAGCTCTACCGGGGGAAATCAGCCCCAGCATTTT.

The chain joins TRBV20-1 to TRBJ1-2; no clear D. Germline CDR1 is DFQATT and CDR2 is SNEGSKA (reference sequence). The CDR3 loop spans 11 amino acids. Trimming removed 1 base at V and 4 bases at J, with 4 bases between. CDR3 protein: CSARASYGYTF. The CDR3 bases are TGCAGTGCTAGAGCCAGCTATGGCTACACCTTC.

This sequence joins TRBV9 and TRBJ2-2; D gene uncertain. This CDR3 has 15 amino acids. V was clipped by 0 bases and J by 2 bases, with 8 bases between them. Germline V gene data show CDR1 as SGDLS and CDR2 as YYNGEE. The CDR3, as DNA: TGTGCCAGCAGCGTAGGGTCAGGAAACACCGGGGAGCTGTTTTTT. This codes for CASSVGSGNTGELFF.

This chain connects TRBV18 to TRBJ2-1, with 7 bases lining up with TRBD2. V lost 5 bases, J lost 5 bases, and 3 bases stayed unmatched. CDR1 and CDR2 (germline): KGHSH, LQKENI. The length of the CDR3 is 13 residues. CDR3 amino acids: CASSSGLDNEQFF. The CDR3 bases are TGTGCCAGCTCATCCGGACTAGACAATGAGCAGTTCTTC.

This clone appeared a few times. Sequence at one end of the junction differs from germline and may be a read error. The chain couples TRBV7-7 to TRBJ2-5; 8 nucleotides align to TRBD1. Germline V lookup: CDR1 SSHAT, CDR2 FNYEAQ (reference sequence). CDR3 size: 16 residues. DNA for the CDR3: TGTGCTAGCAGCTTAACAGGGGGTACGTTTGGAGAGACCCAGTACTTC. It encodes CASSLTGGTFGETQYF.

The V call is TRBV21-1, the J call TRBJ1-6. TRBV21-1 is a recognized pseudogene. The CDR3 spans 18 residues. This CDR3 is CASSKSWRTAGVNSPLHF. CDR3 DNA: TGTGCCAGCAGCAAATCCTGGAGGACAGCGGGGGTAAATTCACCCCTCCACTTT.

This clone appeared a few times. The rearrangement uses TRBV6-1 and TRBJ1-5, with D perhaps TRBD1 (5 bases). The CDR3 has 13 residues. Per germline, CDR1 MNHNS and CDR2 SASEGT. Trimming stripped 9 bases from V and 9 bases from J, with 18 bases between. The CDR3 is CASAMGGLVPQHF. The CDR3 DNA is TGTGCCAGTGCCATGGGGGGATTAGTGCCCCAGCATTTT.

CDR3 loop: CASSGQGDQPQHF. The DNA for the CDR3 is TGTGCCAGCAGCGGCCAGGGGGATCAGCCCCAGCATTTT. The chain is built from TRBV9 and TRBJ1-5; TRBD1 matches at 7 bases. This CDR3 spans 13 amino acids. Losses at the gene ends were 3 bases for V and 5 bases for J; bases not matched to a gene: 2. Germline V gene data show CDR1 as SGDLS and CDR2 as YYNGEE.

The V gene is TRBV12-5, the J gene TRBJ2-3; 8 bases line up with TRBD1. V dropped 6 bases and J dropped 5; count of bases not matched to a gene: 13. The CDR3 has 16 amino acids. CDR1 and CDR2 from the germline V gene are LGHNT and FRNRAP. CDR3 sequence (DNA): TGTGCTAGTGGCCCAGGACAGGGAACAAGGGGAGATACGCAGTATTTT. Translating it yields CASGPGQGTRGDTQYF.

The rearrangement uses TRBV4-1 and TRBJ2-3; 9 bases line up with TRBD2. V lost 1 base and J lost 2; bases outside the gene matches: 4. Germline assignment: CDR1 MGHRA and CDR2 YSYEKL. This CDR3 comprises 16 residues. The CDR3 reads CASSQVAGDDTDTQYF. The DNA of the CDR3 is TGCGCCAGCAGCCAAGTAGCGGGAGATGACACAGATACGCAGTATTTT.

This chain joins TRBV19 and TRBJ2-5; tentative D call: TRBD1 (6 bases). Germline assignment: CDR1 LNHDA and CDR2 SQIVND (reference sequence). The CDR3 covers 15 residues. The V gene lost 1 base and the J gene lost 1 base, with 10 bases spanning the gap. The CDR3 protein is CASSIATDSQETQYF. The CDR3 DNA is TGTGCCAGTAGTATAGCCACGGACAGCCAAGAGACCCAGTACTTC.